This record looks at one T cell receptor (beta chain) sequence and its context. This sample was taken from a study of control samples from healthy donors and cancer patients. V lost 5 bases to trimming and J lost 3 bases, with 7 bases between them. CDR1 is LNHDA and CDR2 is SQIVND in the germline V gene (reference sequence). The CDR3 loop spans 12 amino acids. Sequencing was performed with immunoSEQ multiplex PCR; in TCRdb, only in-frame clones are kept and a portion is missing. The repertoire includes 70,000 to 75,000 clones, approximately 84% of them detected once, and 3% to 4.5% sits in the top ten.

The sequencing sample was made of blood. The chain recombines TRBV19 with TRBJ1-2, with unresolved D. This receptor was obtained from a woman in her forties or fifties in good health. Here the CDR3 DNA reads TGTGCCAGTAGTGTCACCGACTATGGCTACACCTTC. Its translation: CASSVTDYGYTF.